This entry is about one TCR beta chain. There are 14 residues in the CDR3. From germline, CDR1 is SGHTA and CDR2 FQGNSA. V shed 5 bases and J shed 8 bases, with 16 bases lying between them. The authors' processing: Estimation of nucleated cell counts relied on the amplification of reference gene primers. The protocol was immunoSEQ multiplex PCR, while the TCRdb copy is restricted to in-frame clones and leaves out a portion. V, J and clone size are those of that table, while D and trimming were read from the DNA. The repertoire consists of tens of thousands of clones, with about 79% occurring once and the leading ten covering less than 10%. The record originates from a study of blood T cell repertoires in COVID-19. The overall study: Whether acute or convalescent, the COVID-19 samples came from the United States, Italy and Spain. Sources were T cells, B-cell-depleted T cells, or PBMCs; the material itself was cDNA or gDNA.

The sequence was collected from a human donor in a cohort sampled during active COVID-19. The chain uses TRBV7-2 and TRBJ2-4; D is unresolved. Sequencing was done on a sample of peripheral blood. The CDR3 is CASSPSGSADIQYF. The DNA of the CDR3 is TGTGCCAGCAGCCCTTCTGGCAGCGCGGACATTCAGTACTTC.